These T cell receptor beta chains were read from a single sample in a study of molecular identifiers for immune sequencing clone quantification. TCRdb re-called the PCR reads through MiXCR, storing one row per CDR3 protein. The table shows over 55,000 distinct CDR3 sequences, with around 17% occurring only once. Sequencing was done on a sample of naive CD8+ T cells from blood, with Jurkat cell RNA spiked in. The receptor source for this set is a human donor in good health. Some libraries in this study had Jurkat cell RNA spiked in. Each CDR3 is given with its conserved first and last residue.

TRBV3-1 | CASSQDYMRESSLNTGELFF
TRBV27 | CASREGLVNEQFF
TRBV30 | CAWEEAGSSYEQYF
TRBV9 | CASRPRLAGGISEQFF
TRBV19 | CASSIDIFGSRSYNEQFF
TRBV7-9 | CASSPLTSGLSYEQYF
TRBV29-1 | CSVVGVVAGGVWGTQYF
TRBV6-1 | CASNVGTIEQFF
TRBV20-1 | CSARASPYSRTSGYYNEQFF
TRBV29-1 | CSVRDRSSSGANVLTF
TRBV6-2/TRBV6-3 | CASIEYSGSSEQYF
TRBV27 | CASSLFPLYEQYF
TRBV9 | CASSAGGPETQYF
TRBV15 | CATSIRLISGANVLTF
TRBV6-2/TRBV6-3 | CASSPRTGGFLYGYTF
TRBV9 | CASSDDSSPYEQYF
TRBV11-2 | CASSLDNQERYF
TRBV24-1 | CATRDLKGGLLTDTQYF
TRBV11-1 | CASSRAGDYNEQFF
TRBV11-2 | CASSRHAGELFF
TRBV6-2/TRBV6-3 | CASIPGTDDEELFF
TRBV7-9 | CASSAQEYSNQPQHF
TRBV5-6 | CASSLTLGVEQYF
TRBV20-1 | CSAKEGYEQFF
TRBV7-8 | CASSPRGVAKNIQYF
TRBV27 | CASRQKGADTQYF
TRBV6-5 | CASIGTGTGAGYTF
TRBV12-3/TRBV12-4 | CASSPGGDEQFF
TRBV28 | CASSPGTGGNQPQHF
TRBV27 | CASSLSSQETQYF
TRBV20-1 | CSARDPSEGAGELFF
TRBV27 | CASSLLWGTTYNEQFF
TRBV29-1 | CSVRSDRAYEQYF
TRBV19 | CASSIGILPEAFF
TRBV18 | CASSPWDSQETQYF
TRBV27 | CASRAGHLGYTF
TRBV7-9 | CASSPDSNEQFF
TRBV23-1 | CASFTRDTRSGANVLTF
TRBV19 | CASRPLGTDTQYF
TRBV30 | CAGSDPTPYEQFF
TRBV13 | CASSPGPLYEQYF
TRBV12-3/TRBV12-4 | CASSLPPGHMNTEAFF
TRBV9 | CASSTGGGLEQYF
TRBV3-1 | CASSQDMWNSGRPPSYEQYF
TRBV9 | CASSVVGGGLAGYNEQFF
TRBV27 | CASSTTLGLHTDTQYF
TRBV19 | CASSPQGAYIQYF
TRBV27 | CASSSYGTSGYNEQFF
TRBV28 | CASTPFPTGVGDGGELFF
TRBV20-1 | CSARGLQQGASGNTIYF
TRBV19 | CASSIAGTGGSEQYF
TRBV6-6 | CASSYSGGRFQETQYF
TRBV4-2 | CASSSNSGGANYGYTF
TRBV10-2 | CASSEDIQPQHF
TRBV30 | CAWSGLAGNERFF
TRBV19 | CASSIAPRGYEQYF
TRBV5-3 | CASSFAGDRYTGELFF